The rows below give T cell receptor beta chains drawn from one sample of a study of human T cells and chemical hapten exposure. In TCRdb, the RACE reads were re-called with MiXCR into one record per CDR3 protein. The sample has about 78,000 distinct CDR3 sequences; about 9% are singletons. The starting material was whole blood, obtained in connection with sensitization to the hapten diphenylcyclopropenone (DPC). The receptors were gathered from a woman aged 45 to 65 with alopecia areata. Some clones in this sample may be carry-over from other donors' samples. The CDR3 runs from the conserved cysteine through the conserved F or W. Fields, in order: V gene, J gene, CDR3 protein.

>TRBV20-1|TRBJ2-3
CSARDGGSTDTQYF
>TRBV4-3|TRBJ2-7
CASSSSPGQDKQYF
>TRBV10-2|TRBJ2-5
CASSGLAGLQETQYF
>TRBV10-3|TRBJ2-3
CATDSSPEADTQYF
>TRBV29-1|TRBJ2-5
CSAERGETQYF
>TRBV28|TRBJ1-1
CASRQGVTEAFF
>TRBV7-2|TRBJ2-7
CASSLQGSLNYEQYF
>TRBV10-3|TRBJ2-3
CAISRLARGTDTQYF
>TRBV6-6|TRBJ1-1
CASRLGTANTEAFF
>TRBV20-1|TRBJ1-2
CSAYPGQAIFYGYTF
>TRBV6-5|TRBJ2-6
CASSYRPGRGWDGANVLTF
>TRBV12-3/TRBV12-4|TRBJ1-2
CASSLTVLFDYGYTF
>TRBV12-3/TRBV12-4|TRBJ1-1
CASSSRREAFF
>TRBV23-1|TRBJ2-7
CASSQVPGTGSYEQYF
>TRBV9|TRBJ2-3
CASSLRDTDYSTDTQYF
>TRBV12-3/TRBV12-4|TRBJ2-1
CASSRDHNEQFF
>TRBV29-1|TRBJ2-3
CSGQRKGFTDTQYF
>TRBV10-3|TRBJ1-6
CAISEHGGRNNSPLHF
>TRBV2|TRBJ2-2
CASSAQAGRTGELFF
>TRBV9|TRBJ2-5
CASSASSGMPETQYF
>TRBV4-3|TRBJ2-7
CASSRTSGSSYEQYF
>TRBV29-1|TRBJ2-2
CSVENSLTGELFF
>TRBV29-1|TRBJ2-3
CSARQGATDTQYF
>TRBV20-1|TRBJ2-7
CSARVGGPYEQYF
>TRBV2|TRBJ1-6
CASQGGLRNSPLHF
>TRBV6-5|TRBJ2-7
CASRRGRAGEQYF
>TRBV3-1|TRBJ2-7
CASSPGLAGSDEQYF
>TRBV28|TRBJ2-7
CASGEQGRYEQYF
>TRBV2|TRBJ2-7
CASSEARTEYEQYF
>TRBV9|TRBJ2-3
CASSVGGDTQYF
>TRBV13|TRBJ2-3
CASSKGHSTDTQYF
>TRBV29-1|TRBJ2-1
CSADPAGGFNEQFF
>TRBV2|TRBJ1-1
CASSEATRLSTEAFF
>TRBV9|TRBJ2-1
CASSVAIAGRDEQFF
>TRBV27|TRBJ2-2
CASSPGTSGGPNTGELFF
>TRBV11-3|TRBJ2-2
CASSRASGLFGELFF
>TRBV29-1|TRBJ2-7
CSAGTGGFYEQYF
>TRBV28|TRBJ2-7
CASSLGEQYF
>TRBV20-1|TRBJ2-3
CSAREWGTDTQYF
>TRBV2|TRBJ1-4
CASSEPSFEKLFF
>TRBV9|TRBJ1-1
CASSESGTGGTEAFF
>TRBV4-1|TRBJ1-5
CASSSGVWGNQPQHF
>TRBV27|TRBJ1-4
CASSTLTGLLFF
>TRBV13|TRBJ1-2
CASSLNPASHGYTF
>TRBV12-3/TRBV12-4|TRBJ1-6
CASSSGQSYSPLHF
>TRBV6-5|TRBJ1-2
CASSSSQGYTF